This T cell receptor (beta chain) was captured in a study of cytomegalovirus exposure and HLA in healthy donors. Trimming cost V 7 bases and J 2 bases, with 6 bases left between them. Looked up from germline, CDR1 is LNHDA and CDR2 is SQIVND (reference sequence). The CDR3 covers 12 residues. It was with 60 Vbeta and 13 Jbeta primers that the PCR ran. Repertoires were generated with immunoSEQ multiplex PCR, while TCRdb's copy carries only in-frame clones and drops some. The profile covers some 240,000 clones, with 92% appearing a single time and roughly 1.6% taken by the ten largest. This sequence was found in a girl aged 2 to 9 in good health and CMV-seronegative. The genes are TRBV19 and TRBJ1-5; no clear D. Sequencing was performed on PBMCs. The chain's CDR3 is CASNSGNQPQHF. Written as DNA, the CDR3 is TGTGCCAGTAACTCGGGCAATCAGCCCCAGCATTTT.